This TCR beta chain was sequenced in a study of CD8 T cells in ankylosing spondylitis. Findings and caveats of the study: Eight highly homologous variants made up a TCR beta motif, and this motif appeared characteristic of ankylosing spondylitis blood.

Each CDR3 protein is one row after TCRdb ran MiXCR on the 5' RACE reads. The repertoire holds 150,000 to 200,000 distinct CDR3 sequences, with approximately 9% as singletons. V was shortened by 1 base and J by 0 bases, with 11 bases between the two germline ends. Looked up from germline, CDR1 is SGHDT and CDR2 is YYEEEE. This CDR3 has 16 residues. Remarks on this clonotype: The target antigen is unknown.

The clonotype comes from a female donor with ankylosing spondylitis or in good health (not recorded which). V and J are TRBV5-6 and TRBJ1-5, with D possibly matching TRBD1 (6 bases). The sequencing sample was made of blood, either unsorted or a sorted T cell fraction (not recorded which). The CDR3 protein is CASSLQGGNSNQPQHF. The CDR3 DNA sequence: TGTGCCAGCAGCTTGCAAGGGGGGAATAGCAATCAGCCCCAGCATTTT.